Following are 21 T cell receptor beta chains from one sample sequenced in a study of T cell responses to AZD1222 COVID-19 vaccine. The protocol was immunoSEQ multiplex PCR, while the TCRdb copy is restricted to in-frame clones and leaves out a portion. The table has roughly 150,000 clones, around 88% seen once. The starting material was peripheral blood, obtained on day 0 of MenACWY control vaccination. These receptor sequences come from an adult in good health.

V is TRBV29-1 and J is TRBJ2-2; possibly TRBD1 for D (6 bases). The CDR3 sequence is 15 residues long. Germline CDR1 reads SQVTM; CDR2 reads ANQGSEA. Deletions cut 4 bases from V and 2 bases from J, with 14 bases between. The CDR3: CSVVGAGRNTGELFF. The CDR3 coding sequence is TGCAGCGTTGTGGGGGCGGGTCGAAACACCGGGGAGCTGTTTTTT.

V is TRBV30 and J is TRBJ1-4; the D gene is possibly TRBD1 (6 bases). Germline loops: CDR1 GTSNPN, CDR2 SVGIG (reference sequence). Deletions cut 2 bases from V and 5 bases from J, with 9 bases between. This CDR3 comprises 13 residues. The DNA of the CDR3 is TGTGCCTGGAGTTCGGACAGCAATGAAAAACTGTTTTTT. Its translation: CAWSSDSNEKLFF.

The genes are TRBV5-4 and TRBJ2-7, with D perhaps assigned TRBD1 or TRBD2 (5 bases each). The CDR3 has 13 amino acids. Germline values: CDR1 SGHNT, CDR2 YYREEE (reference sequence). V gave up 3 bases and J gave up 1 base, with 8 bases separating them. The CDR3 spells CASSWGRSYEQYF. CDR3 sequence (DNA): TGTGCCAGCAGCTGGGGACGGTCCTACGAGCAGTACTTC.

This clone was seen once. The same CDR3 also results from other DNA sequences found in this sample. The rearrangement links TRBV19 to TRBJ2-3; D gene ambiguous. This CDR3 spans 11 amino acids. With 1 base removed from V and 4 bases from J, the gap between germline ends came to 0 bases. Germline V gene lookup returns CDR1 LNHDA and CDR2 SQIVND (reference sequence). CDR3 protein: CASSIADTQYF. In DNA, the CDR3 is TGTGCCAGTAGTATAGCAGATACGCAGTATTTT.

The chain is built from TRBV2 and TRBJ2-3; tentatively, D is TRBD2 (6 bases). The germline V gene encodes CDR1 SNHLY and CDR2 FYNNEI. V gave up 7 bases and J gave up 4 bases, with 15 bases separating them. The CDR3 spans 14 residues. In nucleotides, the CDR3 is TGTGCCAGCATGATGAGACGGAGGGCAGATACGCAGTATTTT. As protein: CASMMRRRADTQYF.

The genes are TRBV9 and TRBJ1-6; 7 nucleotides line up with TRBD1. CDR1 is SGDLS, CDR2 YYNGEE, per germline. Trimming at V came to 0 bases and at J to 10 bases, leaving 10 bases not matched to a gene. CDR3 length equals 16 residues. The CDR3 sequence: CASSVGGEGASSPLHF. For the CDR3, the DNA is TGTGCCAGCAGCGTAGGGGGAGAGGGGGCGAGCTCACCCCTCCACTTT.

The V gene is TRBV3-1 (or the pseudogene TRBV3-2), the J gene TRBJ2-6; D is unresolved. The germline V gene encodes CDR1 LGHDT and CDR2 YNNKEL (reference sequence). V lost 4 bases and J 0 bases, leaving 16 bases between the germline ends. The CDR3 has 18 amino acids. CDR3 DNA: TGTGCCAGCAGCCCTATTGGCTCTAGGTACTCTGGGGCCAACGTCCTGACTTTC. This encodes CASSPIGSRYSGANVLTF.

The V call is TRBV28, the J call TRBJ2-7; D may be TRBD2 (6 bases). CDR1 is MDHEN, CDR2 SYDVKM, per germline. CDR3 size: 14 residues. The V end lost 6 bases, the J end lost 4 bases, and 16 bases lay between the germline ends. This chain's CDR3 is CASSWGVGNYEQYF. CDR3 bases: TGTGCCAGCAGCTGGGGGGTGGGGAATTACGAGCAGTACTTC.

The chain uses TRBV18 and TRBJ1-4; no definite D call. The CDR3 has 15 residues. Germline V CDR1 and CDR2: KGHSH, LQKENI. V lost 3 bases to trimming and J lost 8 bases, with 16 bases between them. The DNA for the CDR3 is TGTGCCAGCTCACCTGCTAGGTCGCCTGGGGAAAAACTGTTTTTT. It codes for CASSPARSPGEKLFF.

This chain links TRBV5-5 with TRBJ1-2; D is ambiguous. CDR1 is SGHKS and CDR2 is YYEKEE in the germline V gene (reference sequence). This CDR3 region has 13 residues. Trimming cost V 4 bases and J 2 bases, with 9 bases left between them. The CDR3 DNA is TGTGCCAGCAGCCTGGACGGCAACTATGGCTACACCTTC. This encodes CASSLDGNYGYTF.

This chain joins TRBV27 and TRBJ1-1; no definite D call. The CDR3 runs 13 residues. The V gene lost 6 bases and the J gene lost 4 bases, with 12 bases spanning the gap. Germline CDR1 and CDR2: MNHEY and SMNVEV (reference sequence). CDR3: CASSTRVGTEAFF. The CDR3, as DNA: TGTGCCAGCAGCACCCGGGTGGGCACTGAAGCTTTCTTT.

The rearrangement uses TRBV5-1 and TRBJ2-3, with 9 bases aligning to TRBD2. V lost 0 bases and J lost 0; bases outside the gene matches: 2. There are 16 residues in the CDR3. Per germline, CDR1 SGHRS and CDR2 YFSETQ. CDR3 loop: CASSLGLAASTDTQYF. For the CDR3, the DNA is TGCGCCAGCAGCTTGGGACTAGCGGCTAGCACAGATACGCAGTATTTT.

The chain combines TRBV6-2 or TRBV6-3 with TRBJ1-2, with unresolved D. Trimming took off 6 bases at V and 7 bases at J, with 18 bases between the two ends. Looked up from germline, CDR1 is MNHEY and CDR2 is SVGEGT. The CDR3 loop spans 14 amino acids. CDR3 amino acids: CASSRPPGQGGYTF. In DNA form, the CDR3 reads TGTGCCAGCAGCCGACCCCCCGGGCAAGGTGGCTACACCTTC.

V usage is TRBV5-1 and J usage is TRBJ2-7; the match to TRBD1 covers 7 bases. Germline CDR1 reads SGHRS; CDR2 reads YFSETQ. This CDR3 spans 14 amino acids. Losses at the gene ends were 4 bases for V and 5 bases for J; bases not matched to a gene: 9. The CDR3 protein is CASSLTGAMDEQYF. The CDR3 DNA reads as TGCGCCAGCAGCCTCACAGGGGCTATGGACGAGCAGTACTTC.

The rearrangement links TRBV7-8 to TRBJ1-1; a weak D match, TRBD1 (6 bases). Germline V gene sequence: CDR1 SGHVS, CDR2 FQNEAQ. The CDR3 is 14 amino acids. V was clipped by 2 bases and J by 4 bases, with 11 bases between them. The CDR3 bases are TGTGCCAGCAGCTTAAGGGGGGGGGCCACTGAAGCTTTCTTT. Translating gives CASSLRGGATEAFF.

The chain carries TRBV6-2 or TRBV6-3 and TRBJ2-1; no definite D call. The germline V gene has CDR1 MNHEY and CDR2 SVGEGT. The V gene lost 5 bases and the J gene lost 6 bases, with 8 bases spanning the gap. There are 12 residues in the CDR3. The CDR3 nucleotides read TGTGCCAGCAGTGGAAGGGTCAATGAGCAGTTCTTC. Translating it yields CASSGRVNEQFF.

This chain connects TRBV5-4 to TRBJ1-1; D uncertain. The length of the CDR3 is 14 residues. Germline CDR1 reads SGHNT; CDR2 reads YYREEE (reference sequence). V lost 1 base and J lost 0, with 7 bases in between. The CDR3: CASSLRRLNTEAFF. The CDR3 DNA reads as TGTGCCAGCAGCTTGAGAAGGCTGAACACTGAAGCTTTCTTT. The entire variable domain, with the rest obtained from reference TRBV5-4 and TRBJ1-1, is as follows: ETGVTQSPTHLIKTRGQQVTLRCSSQSGHNTVSWYQQALGQGPQFIFQYYREEENGRGNFPPRFSGLQFPNYSSELNVNALELDDSALYLCASSLRRLNTEAFFGQGTRLTVV.

Concerning this clone itself: This CDR3 is also generated by other DNA sequences in the sample. The chain couples TRBV27 to TRBJ2-1; the D gene could be TRBD1 or TRBD2 (5 bases each). The CDR3 has 16 residues. V lost 1 base to trimming and J lost 0 bases, with 10 bases between them. Germline assignment: CDR1 MNHEY and CDR2 SMNVEV (reference sequence). CDR3 loop: CASSLFRESSYNEQFF. The CDR3 DNA sequence: TGTGCCAGCAGTTTATTCAGGGAGAGCTCCTACAATGAGCAGTTCTTC.

This chain links TRBV10-2 with TRBJ2-2, with 13 nucleotides matching TRBD2. The ends lost 11 bases at V and 7 bases at J; junction bases unmatched: 7. Germline-derived CDR1 and CDR2 are WSHSY and SAAADI. The CDR3 totals 14 residues. CDR3 in DNA: TGCGCCGGAACTAGCGGGAGGGCCGGCGGGGAGCTGTTTTTT. Translated: CAGTSGRAGGELFF.

The chain is built from TRBV5-4 and TRBJ2-2, with 7 bases matching TRBD1. This CDR3 region has 17 residues. V shed 4 bases and J 4 bases; nucleotides not matched to a gene: 13. The germline CDR1 and CDR2 sequences are SGHNT and YYREEE (reference sequence). Here the CDR3 DNA reads TGTGCCAGCAGCCCCGCTACCACAGGGGCTATCACCGGGGAGCTGTTTTTT. Amino acids: CASSPATTGAITGELFF.

The chain employs TRBV4-1 and TRBJ2-7; TRBD1 matches at 9 bases. The germline V gene encodes CDR1 MGHRA and CDR2 YSYEKL. The junction had 13 bases not matched to a gene; V was cut back by 0 bases and J by 7 bases. This CDR3 is built from 17 residues. The CDR3 DNA is TGCGCCAGCAGCCAAGATCTTGTGGACAGGGGCGCAGGGGAGCAGTACTTC. Protein sequence: CASSQDLVDRGAGEQYF.